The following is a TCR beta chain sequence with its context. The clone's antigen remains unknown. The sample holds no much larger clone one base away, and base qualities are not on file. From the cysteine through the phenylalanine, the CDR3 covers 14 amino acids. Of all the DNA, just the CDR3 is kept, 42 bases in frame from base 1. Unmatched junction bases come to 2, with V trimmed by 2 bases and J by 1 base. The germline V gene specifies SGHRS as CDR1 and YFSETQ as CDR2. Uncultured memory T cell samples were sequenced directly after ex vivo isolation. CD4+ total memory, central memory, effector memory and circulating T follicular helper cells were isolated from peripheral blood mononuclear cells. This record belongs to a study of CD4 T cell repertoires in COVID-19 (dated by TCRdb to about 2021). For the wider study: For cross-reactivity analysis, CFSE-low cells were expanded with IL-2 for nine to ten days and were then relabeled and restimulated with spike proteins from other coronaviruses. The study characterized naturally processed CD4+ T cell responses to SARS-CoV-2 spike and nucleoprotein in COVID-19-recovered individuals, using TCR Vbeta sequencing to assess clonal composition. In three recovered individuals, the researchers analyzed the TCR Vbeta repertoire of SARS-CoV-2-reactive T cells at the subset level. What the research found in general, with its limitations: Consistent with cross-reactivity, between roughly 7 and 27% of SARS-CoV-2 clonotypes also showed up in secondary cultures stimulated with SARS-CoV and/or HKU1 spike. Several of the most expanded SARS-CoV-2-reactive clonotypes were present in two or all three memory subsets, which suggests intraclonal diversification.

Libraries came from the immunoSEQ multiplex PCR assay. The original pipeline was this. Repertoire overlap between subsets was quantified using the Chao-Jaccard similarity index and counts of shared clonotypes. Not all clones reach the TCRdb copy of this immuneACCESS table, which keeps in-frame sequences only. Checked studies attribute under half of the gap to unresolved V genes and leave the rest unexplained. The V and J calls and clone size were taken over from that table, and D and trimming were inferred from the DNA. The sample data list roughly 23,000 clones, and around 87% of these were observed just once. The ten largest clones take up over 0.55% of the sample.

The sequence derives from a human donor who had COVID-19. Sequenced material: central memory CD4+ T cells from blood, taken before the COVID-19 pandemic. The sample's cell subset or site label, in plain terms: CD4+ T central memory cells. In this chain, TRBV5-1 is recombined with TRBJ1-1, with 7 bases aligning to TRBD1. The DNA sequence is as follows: TGCGCCAGCAGCTTAACAGGGGCGAACACTGAAGCTTTCTTT. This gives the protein CASSLTGANTEAFF.